Each of the 21 T cell receptor beta chains below was sequenced from the same sample in a study of human T cells and chemical hapten exposure. TCRdb ran MiXCR on the RACE reads and lists one entry per CDR3 protein. Among fewer than 200,000 distinct CDR3 sequences listed, under 25% were seen once. Time point of the sample: patch test 1, 2 weeks after DPC sensitization. The treatment denotes: therapeutic diphenylcyclopropenone sensitization with weekly scalp DPC. This material consisted of whole blood, taken in connection with sensitization to the hapten diphenylcyclopropenone (DPC). These receptors were collected from a woman aged 50 to 65 with alopecia areata. Some clones in this sample may be carry-over from other donors' samples.

The J gene is TRBJ1-4, the V gene TRBV20-1; the match to TRBD1 covers 11 bases. CDR1 is DFQATT, CDR2 SNEGSKA, per germline (reference sequence). J lost 7 bases, V lost 2 bases, and 3 bases had no gene match. This CDR3 has 14 residues. This CDR3 is CSARRTGGLEKLFF. The CDR3 DNA is TGCAGTGCTAGACGGACAGGGGGCCTTGAAAAACTGTTTTTT.

V is TRBV27 and J is TRBJ2-1; 10 bases fit TRBD2. CDR3 size: 17 residues. Unmatched junction bases numbered 8, after V lost 2 bases and J lost 4 bases. Germline assignment: CDR1 MNHEY and CDR2 SMNVEV (reference sequence). The CDR3 nucleotides read TGTGCCAGCAGTTTACTAGCGGGGGCAAGGGGATACAATGAGCAGTTCTTC. It specifies CASSLLAGARGYNEQFF.

The rearrangement joins TRBV5-1 to TRBJ1-1, with a tentative D call TRBD1 (6 bases). Trimming cost V 0 bases and J 0 bases, with 9 bases left between them. Germline V gives CDR1 SGHRS, CDR2 YFSETQ. This CDR3 contains 15 residues. CDR3 region: CASSLAGTMNTEAFF. DNA of the CDR3: TGCGCCAGCAGCTTGGCGGGGACAATGAACACTGAAGCTTTCTTT.

This clonotype occurred a few times. The chain links TRBV7-9 to TRBJ1-6, with TRBD1 identical over 9 bases. Germline V lookup: CDR1 SEHNR, CDR2 FQNEAQ (reference sequence). Trimming at V came to 5 bases and at J to 7 bases, leaving 6 bases not matched to a gene. This CDR3 contains 15 residues. This CDR3 reads CASSREGQGNSPLHF. For the CDR3, the DNA is TGTGCCAGCAGCAGAGAGGGACAGGGCAATTCACCCCTCCACTTT.

This clonotype has only a few counts. The V and J genes are TRBV6-1 and TRBJ2-1, with 8 bases aligning to TRBD2. CDR3 length: 14 amino acids. Trimming took 4 bases from V and 8 from J; bases not matched to a gene: 7. Germline-derived CDR1 and CDR2 are MNHNS and SASEGT. Here the CDR3 reads CASSGGTSPDEQFF. DNA of the CDR3: TGTGCCAGCAGTGGGGGGACTAGTCCGGATGAGCAGTTCTTC.

V gene TRBV7-8 combines with J gene TRBJ2-2; D unresolved. This CDR3 is built from 18 residues. V was pared by 2 bases and J by 1 base, with 17 bases between. Germline values: CDR1 SGHVS, CDR2 FQNEAQ. The CDR3 reads CASSLRSRAVRNTGELFF. The DNA for the CDR3 is TGTGCCAGCAGCTTAAGATCTCGGGCGGTTAGGAACACCGGGGAGCTGTTTTTT.

V and J are TRBV18 and TRBJ1-5; 7 bases map to TRBD1. V shed 3 bases and J 9 bases; nucleotides not matched to a gene: 5. Germline CDR1 reads KGHSH; CDR2 reads LQKENI. The CDR3 totals 13 residues. CDR3 sequence (DNA): TGTGCCAGCTCACCGGACAGGTTAAGGCCCCAGCATTTT. Amino acids: CASSPDRLRPQHF.

This clonotype came up a few times. This rearrangement joins TRBV20-1 to TRBJ2-3, with 8 bases identical to TRBD2. The CDR3 spans 15 residues. V lost 0 bases and J lost 1; bases outside the gene matches: 3. The germline V gene encodes CDR1 DFQATT and CDR2 SNEGSKA (reference sequence). CDR3 nucleotide sequence: TGCAGTGCTAGAGAACAGACTAGCGGCACAGATACGCAGTATTTT. It translates to CSAREQTSGTDTQYF.

The chain couples TRBV29-1 to TRBJ1-1, with 8 bases lining up with TRBD1. Losses at the gene ends were 4 bases for V and 0 bases for J; bases not matched to a gene: 4. Per the germline V gene, CDR1 is SQVTM and CDR2 is ANQGSEA. The CDR3 is 14 residues long. Here the CDR3 reads CSVGGGQVNTEAFF. DNA for the CDR3: TGCAGCGTTGGTGGGGGACAGGTGAACACTGAAGCTTTCTTT.

This clonotype was picked up a small number of times. The rearrangement uses TRBV6-2 or TRBV6-3 and TRBJ2-6, with D unresolved. Germline V CDR1 and CDR2: MNHEY, SVGEGT. The CDR3 is 15 residues long. Between the trimmed V and J ends, which lost 2 bases and 2 bases, there was a span of 7 bases. For the CDR3, the DNA is TGTGCCAGCAGTTACCAGCAGACTGGGGCCAACGTCCTGACTTTC. Encoded protein: CASSYQQTGANVLTF.

The rearrangement uses TRBV3-1 and TRBJ2-1, with D possibly TRBD1 on 6 matching bases. The CDR3 consists of 15 residues. Between the trimmed V and J ends, which lost 3 bases and 4 bases, there was a span of 13 bases. Germline V gene sequence: CDR1 LGHDT, CDR2 YNNKEL (reference sequence). The CDR3 protein is CASSQEQGRYNEQFF. Here the CDR3 DNA reads TGTGCCAGCAGCCAGGAGCAGGGGCGTTACAATGAGCAGTTCTTC.

This clonotype was detected ten times or more. The genes are TRBV7-9 and TRBJ2-1, with D tentatively TRBD1 or TRBD2 (5 bases each). Germline V gives CDR1 SEHNR, CDR2 FQNEAQ (reference sequence). The CDR3 spans 13 residues. With 8 bases removed from V and 8 bases from J, the gap between germline ends came to 16 bases. The CDR3 sequence: CASPEGPLDEQFF. The CDR3 DNA is TGTGCCAGCCCTGAGGGACCTTTGGATGAGCAGTTCTTC. The entire variable domain, with the rest obtained from reference TRBV7-9 and TRBJ2-1, is as follows: DTGVSQNPRHKITKRGQNVTFRCDPISEHNRLYWYRQTLGQGPEFLTYFQNEAQLEKSRLLSDRFSAERPKGSFSTLEIQRTEQGDSAMYLCASPEGPLDEQFFGPGTRLTVL.

The chain combines TRBV4-2 with TRBJ1-5, with D maybe TRBD1 (5 bases). CDR1 and CDR2 (germline): LGHNA, YNFKEQ. Deletions cut 0 bases from V and 7 bases from J, with 13 bases between. This CDR3 comprises 15 residues. The CDR3 nucleotides are TGTGCCAGCAGCCAAGACCGGCAGGGAACGCAGCCCCAGCATTTT. Translating it yields CASSQDRQGTQPQHF.

This clonotype has just a few counts. The gene calls are TRBV5-1 and TRBJ2-3, with 7 bases lining up with TRBD2. The junction had 4 bases not matched to a gene; V was cut back by 1 base and J by 5 bases. Germline-derived CDR1 and CDR2 are SGHRS and YFSETQ. This CDR3 is 14 amino acids long. CDR3 in amino acids: CASSLFAGEDTQYF. Written as DNA, the CDR3 is TGCGCCAGCAGCTTGTTTGCGGGAGAAGATACGCAGTATTTT.

V is TRBV7-8 and J is TRBJ2-7, with a possible D match to TRBD1 (5 bases). The length of the CDR3 is 16 residues. Between the trimmed V and J ends, which lost 3 bases and 1 base, there was a span of 16 bases. Germline CDR1 reads SGHVS; CDR2 reads FQNEAQ. The CDR3 nucleotides read TGTGCCAGCAGCTTTAACCACATAGGGGCTTCCTACGAGCAGTACTTC. This sequence encodes CASSFNHIGASYEQYF. The entire variable domain, with the rest obtained from reference TRBV7-8 and TRBJ2-7, is as follows: GAGVSQSPRYKVAKRGQDVALRCDPISGHVSLFWYQQALGQGPEFLTYFQNEAQLDKSGLPSDRFFAERPEGSVSTLKIQRTQQEDSAVYLCASSFNHIGASYEQYFGPGTRLTVT.

This clonotype came up a few times. The V and J genes are TRBV29-1 and TRBJ2-2; 8 bases match TRBD1. The germline V gene has CDR1 SQVTM and CDR2 ANQGSEA. CDR3 size: 14 residues. With V trimmed by 6 bases and J by 0 bases, 3 bases remained unmatched. CDR3 DNA: TGCAGCGTGACAGGGGTCGCGAACACCGGGGAGCTGTTTTTT. It encodes CSVTGVANTGELFF.

This clonotype was seen only a few times. The rearrangement links TRBV11-2 to TRBJ2-5; D ambiguous. With 6 bases removed from V and 5 bases from J, the gap between germline ends came to 19 bases. The CDR3 contains 15 residues. Germline V gene data show CDR1 as SGHAT and CDR2 as FQNNGV. Here the CDR3 DNA reads TGTGCCAGCAGTCGACCAGTAGTGGAAGGGGAGACCCAGTACTTC. It translates to CASSRPVVEGETQYF.

This chain joins TRBV20-1 and TRBJ2-7; TRBD2 agrees at 10 bases. The V and J ends lost 3 bases and 3 bases, in that order; junction bases with no gene match: 8. The CDR3 covers 15 residues. The germline gives CDR1 DFQATT, CDR2 SNEGSKA (reference sequence). The CDR3 here is CSARSRTSGIYEQYF. For the CDR3, the DNA is TGCAGTGCTAGGAGCAGGACTAGCGGCATCTACGAGCAGTACTTC.

This chain links TRBV20-1 with TRBJ2-5; 7 bases agree with TRBD2. CDR3 length: 15 amino acids. CDR1 and CDR2 from the germline V gene are DFQATT and SNEGSKA (reference sequence). The V gene end was trimmed by 4 bases and the J gene end by 2 bases; junction bases not matched to a gene: 10. CDR3 loop: CSANGASGVQETQYF. Here the CDR3 DNA reads TGCAGTGCTAATGGGGCTAGCGGCGTACAAGAGACCCAGTACTTC.

V usage is TRBV10-1 and J usage is TRBJ2-5; 7 positions agree with TRBD1. Per the germline V gene, CDR1 is WNHNN and CDR2 is SYGVQD (reference sequence). V lost 3 bases, J lost 2 bases, and 3 bases stayed unmatched. The CDR3 has 14 residues. CDR3 coding DNA: TGCGCCAGCAGTGACTCCAGGGGGCAAGAGACCCAGTACTTC. Translation: CASSDSRGQETQYF.

This clonotype has a handful of counts. The rearrangement joins TRBV29-1 to TRBJ1-2; D gene unclear. CDR1 and CDR2 (germline): SQVTM, ANQGSEA. V lost 4 bases to trimming and J lost 0 bases, with 9 bases between them. The CDR3 extends over 13 amino acids. In DNA, the CDR3 is TGCAGCGTTGGAACAGCGGCTAACTATGGCTACACCTTC. It codes for CSVGTAANYGYTF.